The clone carrying this TCR beta chain was seen a single time. V was clipped by 3 bases and J by 1 base, with 6 bases between them. Per germline, CDR1 SNHLY and CDR2 FYNNEI. The CDR3 contains 13 residues. How the authors handled the data: Reference gene primer amplification in the assay estimated nucleated cell counts. Some clones are missing from TCRdb's copy, which holds only in-frame ones; the method was immunoSEQ multiplex PCR. Clone size and V and J calls were adopted from that table, with D and trimming inferred from the DNA. This table holds some 220,000 clones, 70% to 90% found once. These data originate in a study of blood T cell repertoires in COVID-19. Study as a whole: Samples of COVID-19 (acute and convalescent) were obtained from the United States, Italy and Spain. T cells, B-cell-depleted T cells, or PBMCs provided the cDNA or gDNA that served as material.

The clonotype was recovered from a woman aged 18 to 35 who had recovered from COVID-19. The chain has TRBV2 and TRBJ2-5; D remains unclear. Sequencing used peripheral blood. The chain's CDR3 is CASSEHSQETQYF. CDR3 nucleotide sequence: TGTGCCAGCAGTGAGCACAGCCAAGAGACCCAGTACTTC.